A selection of T cell receptor beta chains follows, all from one sample in a study of CD4+ T cells in melanoma. TCRdb keeps only in-frame clones here, not all; method: immunoSEQ multiplex PCR. Among more than 90,000 clones, around 92% were seen once, and the ten largest hold less than 4%. Sample: peripheral blood. These receptor sequences come from a human donor with melanoma. CDR3s leave out the opening cysteine and the closing phenylalanine or tryptophan. D genes are given only for firm matches.

v_gene	j_gene	d_gene	CDR3aa
TRBV2	TRBJ1-1	NA	ASSVQLNTEAF
TRBV7-3	TRBJ2-2	NA	ASSQLEAGELF
TRBV29-1	TRBJ2-3	NA	SVGSGARGTDTQY
TRBV5-4	TRBJ2-3	NA	ASSGRQGGERDTQY
TRBV4-1	TRBJ2-7	NA	ASSQEWGRDNSYEQY
TRBV6-1	TRBJ2-5	NA	ASSQPVKY
TRBV28	TRBJ1-3	NA	ASRKSSGNTIY
TRBV4-3	TRBJ2-3	NA	ASSQGGGGSGTDTQY
TRBV4-1	TRBJ1-4	NA	ASSQRQVELATNEKLF
TRBV2	TRBJ2-2	NA	ASSGEVGTGELF
TRBV5-6	TRBJ1-1	NA	ASSLDQAAEAF
TRBV7-8	TRBJ2-2	NA	ASRPRGNTGELF
TRBV6-5	TRBJ2-4	NA	ASRILLDGIQY
TRBV18	TRBJ2-1	TRBD1	ASSLGQVYNEQF
TRBV19	TRBJ2-5	NA	ASSPRWREETQY
TRBV28	TRBJ1-5	TRBD1	ASPQGAGQPQH
TRBV29-1	TRBJ2-1	TRBD1	SVEADRAWNEQF
TRBV18	TRBJ2-5	NA	ASSPPVFRETQY
TRBV6-6	TRBJ2-7	NA	ASHYEQY
TRBV7-2	TRBJ1-2	NA	ASSHKGQAYGYT
TRBV28	TRBJ2-2	NA	ASNGGADTGELF
TRBV18	TRBJ2-3	NA	ASSPVSRNADTQY
TRBV11-2	TRBJ2-1	NA	ASSLQANNEQF
TRBV19	TRBJ2-3	NA	ASSPMGRLLGDTQY
TRBV7-9	TRBJ2-2	NA	ATRGGQYTGELF
TRBV6-6	TRBJ2-7	NA	ASSRAQNPEQY
TRBV12-5	TRBJ1-2	NA	ASGSDDRHYGYT
TRBV25-1	TRBJ2-1	TRBD1	ASSSRAGGYNEQF
TRBV15	TRBJ1-5	NA	ATSRGGAEQPQH
TRBV7-9	TRBJ2-1	TRBD1	ASSHRDSHNEQF
TRBV28	TRBJ1-2	NA	ASSSREGNYGYT
TRBV29-1	TRBJ1-1	NA	SVGGPGNTEAF
TRBV7-2	TRBJ2-1	NA	ASSLEAGYGEQF
TRBV7-7	TRBJ2-2	TRBD1	ASSLNTGGTGELF
TRBV27	TRBJ2-7	TRBD1	ASSTKTGVRYEQY
TRBV14	TRBJ2-7	NA	ASSHGHRYEQY
TRBV5-1	TRBJ1-4	NA	ASSRQGSRNRDEKLF
TRBV9	TRBJ2-2	TRBD1	ASSVGQGARPGELF
TRBV7-2	TRBJ2-5	TRBD2	ASSLTSGRETQY
TRBV30	TRBJ1-1	TRBD1	ACATGGNTEAF
TRBV4-3	TRBJ2-1	TRBD2	ASSQIGTSGGDNEQF
TRBV5-1	TRBJ2-7	NA	ASSMDPSSYEQY
TRBV27	TRBJ2-1	NA	ASRKVGVSLLEQF
TRBV30	TRBJ2-2	TRBD2	AWNFGLAGGPHTGELF
TRBV4-3	TRBJ2-5	TRBD1	ASSQDYGTGIKTQY